Each of the 2 T cell receptor beta chains below was sequenced from the same sample in a study of blood T cells in healthy people across ages. Combining a sample-barcoded 5' primer with a J-beta primer mix, a second PCR ran for about 6 to 12 cycles. TCRdb fed the 5' RACE reads into MiXCR, producing one record per CDR3 protein. The table records 750,000 to 950,000 distinct CDR3 sequences, around 25% of them present only once. The same data also went into a second study, on T cells of mothers and their children.

The specimen sequenced was blood. The receptor set was obtained from a boy under 18 in good health.

This clonotype was observed a handful of times. The chain recombines TRBV7-9 with TRBJ2-5; TRBD2 matches 8 bases. CDR3 length: 15 amino acids. Germline CDR1 reads SEHNR; CDR2 reads FQNEAQ (reference sequence). The V gene end was trimmed by 5 bases and the J gene end by 11 bases; junction bases not matched to a gene: 16. The CDR3 DNA follows: TGTGCCAGCAGCGGTCACCGGGACTCCGGGAGGGAGCAGTACTTC. Its translation is CASSGHRDSGREQYF.

This clonotype occurred a few times. The DNA for the CDR3 is TGCGCCAGCAGCCTTCTCACGGGGGAGTATGGCTACACCTTC. Translation gives CASSLLTGEYGYTF. The V and J genes are TRBV4-1 and TRBJ1-2; a possible D gene is TRBD1 (5 bases). Trimming left V 4 bases short and J 5 bases short, with 14 bases between. The germline gives CDR1 MGHRA, CDR2 YSYEKL. CDR3 length: 14 residues.